This T cell receptor beta chain was recovered during a study of T cells after yellow fever vaccination. The sample holds a few counts of this clonotype. What it recognizes is unknown. The CDR3 sequence is 13 residues long. Germline V gene sequence: CDR1 DFQATT, CDR2 SNEGSKA (reference sequence). Trimming took 1 base from V and 7 from J, leaving 13 bases between them. General study results and limits: By day 5 rather than day 15, the secondary response had peaked, though it was weaker. The study re-detected most primary-vaccination clones after the booster (approximately 96% CD4, roughly 88% CD8).

The TCR cDNA carried a universal primer site and UMIs from 5'RACE template switching. TCRdb recomputed calls from the 5' RACE reads with MiXCR, one row per CDR3 protein. The data show around 250,000 distinct CDR3 sequences, 6.9% seen once. The sequence was collected from a man aged 25 to 40 who received the YFV17D yellow fever vaccine. The sample was CD4+ T cells sorted from PBMCs, taken 15 days after the yellow fever booster vaccination. The chain joins TRBV20-1 to TRBJ2-5, with D perhaps matching TRBD1 (6 bases). The DNA for the CDR3 is TGCAGTGCTAGAGGTACAGGGACCTGGACCCAGTACTTC. Its translation is CSARGTGTWTQYF.